This TCR beta chain is drawn from a study of Tregs in tolerant kidney transplant recipients. Notes on the study in general: Findings come from small patient numbers and require larger validation.

The CDR3 has 13 amino acids. V lost 3 bases and J lost 1, with 7 bases in between. The germline V gene has CDR1 MDHEN and CDR2 SYDVKM. The assay was immunoSEQ multiplex PCR, and TCRdb's table has in-frame clones only and misses some. Of about 110,000 clones detected, almost 90% appear once; the ten largest clones hold about 0.31%. About this clone: Its antigen is as yet unknown.

The receptor's source is a human donor who received a combined kidney and bone marrow transplant. The sample was CD4+ T cells from blood, taken before the transplant. This rearrangement joins TRBV28 to TRBJ2-7; TRBD2 is a possible D gene (6 bases). The DNA of the CDR3 is TGTGCCAGCAGTTTTGGGGGGTCCTACGAGCAGTACTTC. It specifies CASSFGGSYEQYF. The complete variable domain, with remaining parts taken from reference TRBV28 and TRBJ2-7, reads DVKVTQSSRYLVKRTGEKVFLECVQDMDHENMFWYRQDPGLGLRLIYFSYDVKMKEKGDIPEGYSVSREKKERFSLILESASTNQTSMYLCASSFGGSYEQYFGPGTRLTVT.